These T cell receptor beta chains were read from a single sample in a study of blood T cell repertoires in COVID-19. The method was immunoSEQ multiplex PCR; TCRdb's version includes in-frame clones alone and lacks a portion of them. The data hold over 14,000 clones, with roughly three quarters observed a single time. Sample: peripheral blood. Receptors were obtained from a man aged 55-75 years with acute or convalescent COVID-19. The conserved cysteine and the conserved F or W are not part of the CDR3 here. D genes are given only for firm matches.

CDR3	V	J	D
ASSPSPPGQGRDTIY	TRBV9	TRBJ1-3	TRBD1
SARGGQEQF	TRBV20-1	TRBJ2-1	TRBD1
ASSLFSGTGIEQY	TRBV18	TRBJ2-7	TRBD1
ASSQDLTGVGPQH	TRBV4-3	TRBJ1-5	.
ASSALQGPYSGNTIY	TRBV9	TRBJ1-3	.
ASSFSGGAFENTEAF	TRBV5-5	TRBJ1-1	TRBD1
ASSKGPSSGRSYEQY	TRBV19	TRBJ2-7	TRBD2
ASSHLDRGEKLF	TRBV7-2	TRBJ1-4	TRBD1
ASSLGETYEQY	TRBV7-7	TRBJ2-7	.
ASSPGQGTEAF	TRBV7-9	TRBJ1-1	TRBD1
ASSLEASGSTDTQY	TRBV7-6	TRBJ2-3	TRBD2
ASSLAAGTSGDRRDTQY	TRBV7-6	TRBJ2-3	TRBD2
ASSLSELAPSPYEQY	TRBV7-2	TRBJ2-7	.
ASSQSLTSQEGYT	TRBV4-3	TRBJ1-2	.
AISDPLGAANYGYT	TRBV10-3	TRBJ1-2	.
ASSQRTGPYEQY	TRBV19	.	TRBD1
ATSARNEKLF	TRBV15	TRBJ1-4	.
AWLRSTSGRGIEQF	TRBV30	TRBJ2-1	TRBD2
ASSLQEDYGYT	TRBV4-1	TRBJ1-2	.
ASSRREQGYGYT	TRBV3-1/TRBV3-2	TRBJ1-2	.
ASSQGSGVTEAF	TRBV3-1/TRBV3-2	TRBJ1-1	.
ASSQFTGDEGEAF	TRBV4-2	TRBJ1-1	TRBD1
ASSTRGTGGYGYT	TRBV11-2	TRBJ1-2	.
ASSSTGLTEAF	TRBV5-5	TRBJ1-1	.
ASSPPGANYGYT	TRBV11-2	TRBJ1-2	.
ASTLPRDGGDKQY	TRBV21-1	TRBJ2-7	.
ASRFDRGETQY	TRBV10-2	TRBJ2-5	TRBD1
ASSFSRGTEAF	TRBV27	TRBJ1-1	.
ASSYFTSGNPETQY	TRBV6-2/TRBV6-3	TRBJ2-5	TRBD2
ASSREENQPQH	TRBV6-4	TRBJ1-5	.
ASSVEAGDDEQF	TRBV4-1	TRBJ2-1	.
ASSPSSGVEETQY	TRBV9	TRBJ2-5	TRBD2
ASSSGQGTEAF	TRBV7-9	TRBJ1-1	TRBD1
ASSLWLQSGSSYNEQF	TRBV5-1	TRBJ2-1	.
ASSLEQGVGTEAF	TRBV5-1	TRBJ1-1	.
AWSPLAMNTEAF	TRBV30	TRBJ1-1	.
ASSVEVGRARTGELF	TRBV9	TRBJ2-2	TRBD2
ASSVAGTGHYGYT	TRBV9	TRBJ1-2	TRBD1
ASSLPAGRDTQY	TRBV5-6	TRBJ2-3	.
STWTGRFTDTQY	TRBV29-1	TRBJ2-3	TRBD1
ASSLTLAGGQDEQF	TRBV14	TRBJ2-1	TRBD2
ASSLVQNYGYT	TRBV12-3/TRBV12-4	TRBJ1-2	.
AWSGPGLAGGGLMRSPYNEQF	TRBV30	TRBJ2-1	TRBD2
SASNLGQSRRMNTEAF	TRBV20-1	TRBJ1-1	.
ASSETAYGYT	TRBV6-1	TRBJ1-2	.
ASSFTSGNTEAF	TRBV11-2	TRBJ1-1	.
ASSLAGSRTEAF	TRBV5-4	TRBJ1-1	.
ASSLDINTEAF	TRBV4-3	TRBJ1-1	.
ASSWIKGDKNIQY	TRBV5-6	TRBJ2-4	.
ASSHRTDGYGYT	TRBV5-1	TRBJ1-2	.
ASSPRVHNEQF	TRBV5-4	TRBJ2-1	.
AITSGQGAPEAF	TRBV10-3	TRBJ1-1	TRBD1
ASSQRGTGQYGYT	TRBV14	TRBJ1-2	TRBD1
ASSEITGLGTEAF	TRBV6-1	TRBJ1-1	.
ASSPGQGAWAF	TRBV18	TRBJ1-1	TRBD1
AISKPTGSYEQY	TRBV10-3	TRBJ2-7	TRBD1
ASSLAGGDYTEAF	TRBV5-1	TRBJ1-1	.
ASSQEISSSYEQY	TRBV3-1/TRBV3-2	TRBJ2-7	.